This T cell receptor (beta chain) was documented in a study of CD8 T cells in Susac syndrome. Whole-study findings and limits: No clonal expansion appeared among CD4+ T cells in Susac patients.

The CDR3 spans 14 residues. Trimming shortened V by 3 bases and J by 0 bases, and 6 bases separated the two germline ends. Looked up from germline, CDR1 is MNHEY and CDR2 is SMNVEV (reference sequence). cDNA came from 0.5 to 1 ug RNA primed by random hexamers. In TCRdb, the immunoSEQ multiplex PCR reads were re-called with MiXCR into one record per CDR3 protein. The sample holds 170,000 or so distinct CDR3 sequences, roughly 95% seen once. TEMRA cells were FACS-enriched, while CD8+ and CD4+ T cells were negatively isolated. Regarding this clonotype: The antigen is unknown.

The TCR was taken from a human donor with Susac syndrome. The sequenced sample consisted of CD4+ T cells from PBMCs. V gene TRBV27 combines with J gene TRBJ1-5; D is uncertain. The CDR3 bases are TGTGCCAGCAGTTTGCTGGATAGCAATCAGCCCCAGCATTTT. It is translated as CASSLLDSNQPQHF.